This TCR beta chain came from a study of CD8+CD57+ T cells in acquired aplastic anemia (dated by TCRdb to the late 2010s). As for the study more broadly: On average, sorted CD4+ and CD8+ cells yielded 3 to 4 ug of extracted DNA, with a range of roughly 0.18 to 30 ug. An average of roughly 10 million reads for CD4+ cells and 11 million or so reads for CD8+ cells was obtained from healthy donor samples.

What the research found in general, with its limitations: Between patients and healthy controls, no significant difference in CD8+ Simpson's diversity was found (P=0.060). Fewer than 35 CD8+ CDR3 sequences were found to be shared between patients and controls, but these sequences appeared to be highly expressed in patients and within the immunodominant clones of the patients.

Comment on this clonotype: This receptor's antigen is unknown. Per-base quality was not reported, and no clone a single base away is much larger than it.

In the study, sorted CD4+ and CD8+ blood T cells from patients with severe aplastic anemia and from healthy subjects underwent deep sequencing of TCR repertoires. Ficoll-Paque density gradient centrifugation was used to isolate peripheral blood mononuclear cells. CD4+ and CD8+ T cells were sorted by FACS or magnetic beads before DNA extraction. Genomic DNA was used as template for profiling of TCR beta VDJ combinations and CDR3 sequences. An Illumina HiSeq 2000 was used for TCR repertoire sequencing. As for the authors' bioinformatics: TRBV/TRBJ rearrangement plots, CDR3 size and DJ length profiles, and Simpson's diversity index were used to assess repertoires. The immunodominant clone was defined as the most abundant DNA sequence in deep sequencing data. CDR3 amino acid sequences were checked for sharing between subjects and were compared against published repertoires and the VDJdb database. TCRdb reprocessed the public reads (quality trimming at Q25 with fastp, clone calling with MiXCR) and kept in-frame beta chains. Identical CDR3 proteins give one entry, which carries the most common genes and DNA. TCRdb, rather than the study authors, made the V and J calls. For this sample there are about 190,000 distinct CDR3 sequences; approximately 49% appear just once. The top ten constitute about 16% of the sample.

CDR1 and CDR2 are drawn from the germline V gene (reference sequence): LNHNV, YYDKDF. Trimming takes 1 base from V and 7 bases from J, and the germline ends sit 16 bases apart. There are 15 amino acids in the CDR3, from cysteine to phenylalanine inclusive. The CDR3 DNA has 45 bases and is translated from base 1. The sample comprised sorted CD4+, CD8+, or CD8+CD57+ T cells (not recorded which) from PBMCs. The rearranged chain carries TRBV15 and TRBJ1-2, with TRBD1 perhaps the D gene, on 5 matching bases. This TCR derives from a human donor in good health, serving as a control. The nucleotides read TGTGCCACCAGCAGAGGGGGGGTAGGGCTCGGTGGCTACACCTTC. The resulting protein is CATSRGGVGLGGYTF. Here the CDR3 is joined to the reference TRBV15 and TRBJ1-2 genes, and the full variable domain is: DAMVIQNPRYQVTQFGKPVTLSCSQTLNHNVMYWYQQKSSQAPKLLFHYYDKDFNNEADTPDNFQSRRPNTSFCFLDIRSPGLGDTAMYLCATSRGGVGLGGYTFGSGTRLTVV.